The clone carrying this T cell receptor beta chain has a count of ten or more. This CDR3 contains 15 residues. CDR1 and CDR2 from the germline V gene are DFQATT and SNEGSKA (reference sequence). V was clipped by 3 bases and J by 2 bases, with 15 bases between them. This sample was included in a study of early T cells in non-severe SARS-CoV-2 infection. MiXCR, applied by TCRdb to the 5' RACE reads, yields one record per CDR3 protein. In the table there are some 36,000 distinct CDR3 sequences, around 7% of which are singletons. The specimen was whole blood, collected at baseline. The chain uses TRBV20-1 and TRBJ2-3; perhaps TRBD2 as D (6 bases). The sequence derives from an adult who was a healthcare worker with PCR-confirmed SARS-CoV-2 infection or an uninfected control (not recorded which). This CDR3 reads CSASGEAGTTDTQYF. CDR3 nucleotides: TGCAGTGCTAGCGGGGAGGCGGGGACCACAGATACGCAGTATTTT.